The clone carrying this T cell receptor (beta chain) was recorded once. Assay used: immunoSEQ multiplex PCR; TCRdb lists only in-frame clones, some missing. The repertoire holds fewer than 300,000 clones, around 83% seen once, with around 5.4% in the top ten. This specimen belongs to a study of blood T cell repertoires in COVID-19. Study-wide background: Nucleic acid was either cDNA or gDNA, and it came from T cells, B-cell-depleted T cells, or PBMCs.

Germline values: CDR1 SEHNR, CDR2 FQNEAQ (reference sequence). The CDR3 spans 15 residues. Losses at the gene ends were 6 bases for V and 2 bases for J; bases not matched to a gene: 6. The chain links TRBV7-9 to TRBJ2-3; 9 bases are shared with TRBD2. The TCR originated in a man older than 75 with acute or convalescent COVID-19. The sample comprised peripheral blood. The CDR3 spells CASRFSGGLTDTQYF. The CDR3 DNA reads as TGTGCCAGCAGGTTTAGCGGGGGCCTCACAGATACGCAGTATTTT. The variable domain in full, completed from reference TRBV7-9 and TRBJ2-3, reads DTGVSQNPRHKITKRGQNVTFRCDPISEHNRLYWYRQTLGQGPEFLTYFQNEAQLEKSRLLSDRFSAERPKGSFSTLEIQRTEQGDSAMYLCASRFSGGLTDTQYFGPGTRLTVL.